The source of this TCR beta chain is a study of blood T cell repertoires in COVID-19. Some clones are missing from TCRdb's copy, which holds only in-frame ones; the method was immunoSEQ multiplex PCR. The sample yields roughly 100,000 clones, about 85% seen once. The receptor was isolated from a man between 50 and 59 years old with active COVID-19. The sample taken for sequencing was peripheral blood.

CDR3 sequence (DNA): TGTGCCAGCAGCCAAAGGGGGATGGGAAACACCATATATTTT. Protein sequence: CASSQRGMGNTIYF. The rearrangement links TRBV7-2 to TRBJ1-3; TRBD1 might be the D (6 bases). The CDR3 is made up of 14 amino acids. Germline CDR1 reads SGHTA; CDR2 reads FQGNSA. Trimming shortened V by 5 bases and J by 4 bases, and 12 bases separated the two germline ends.